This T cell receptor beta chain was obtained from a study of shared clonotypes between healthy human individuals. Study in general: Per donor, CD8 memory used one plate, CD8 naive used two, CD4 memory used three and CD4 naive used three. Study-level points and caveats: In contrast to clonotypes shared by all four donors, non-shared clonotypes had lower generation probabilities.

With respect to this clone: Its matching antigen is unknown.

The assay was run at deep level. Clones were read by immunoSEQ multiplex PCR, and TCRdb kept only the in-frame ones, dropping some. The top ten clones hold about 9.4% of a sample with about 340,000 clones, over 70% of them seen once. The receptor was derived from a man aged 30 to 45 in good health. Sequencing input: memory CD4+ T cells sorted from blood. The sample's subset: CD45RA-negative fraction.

Here the CDR3 reads CASSPLLAGVTQYF. The DNA of the CDR3 is TGTGCCAGCAGCCCCCTGCTAGCGGGAGTTACCCAGTACTTC. The V and J genes are TRBV9 and TRBJ2-7; 10 bases map to TRBD2. Trimming at V came to 4 bases and at J to 10 bases, leaving 11 bases not matched to a gene. Per the germline V gene, CDR1 is SGDLS and CDR2 is YYNGEE. This CDR3 has 14 residues.